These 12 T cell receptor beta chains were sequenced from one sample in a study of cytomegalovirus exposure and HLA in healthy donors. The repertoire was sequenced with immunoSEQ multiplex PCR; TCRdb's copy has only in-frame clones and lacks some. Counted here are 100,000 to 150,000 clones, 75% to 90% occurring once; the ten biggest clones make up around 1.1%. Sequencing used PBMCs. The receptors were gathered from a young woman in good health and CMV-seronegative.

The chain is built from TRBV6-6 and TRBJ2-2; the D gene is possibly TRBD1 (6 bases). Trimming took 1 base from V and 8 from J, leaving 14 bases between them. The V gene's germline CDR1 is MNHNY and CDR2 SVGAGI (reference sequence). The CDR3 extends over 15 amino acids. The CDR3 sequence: CASSYFDRSGGELFF. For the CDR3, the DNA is TGTGCCAGCAGTTACTTCGACAGGAGCGGTGGGGAGCTGTTTTTT.

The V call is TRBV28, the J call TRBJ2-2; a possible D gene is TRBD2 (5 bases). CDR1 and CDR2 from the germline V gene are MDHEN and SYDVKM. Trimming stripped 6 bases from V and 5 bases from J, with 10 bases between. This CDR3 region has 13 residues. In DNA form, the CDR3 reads TGTGCCAGCAGCAGCGGCCTTACCGGGGAGCTGTTTTTT. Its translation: CASSSGLTGELFF. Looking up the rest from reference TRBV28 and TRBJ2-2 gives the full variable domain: DVKVTQSSRYLVKRTGEKVFLECVQDMDHENMFWYRQDPGLGLRLIYFSYDVKMKEKGDIPEGYSVSREKKERFSLILESASTNQTSMYLCASSSGLTGELFFGEGSRLTVL.

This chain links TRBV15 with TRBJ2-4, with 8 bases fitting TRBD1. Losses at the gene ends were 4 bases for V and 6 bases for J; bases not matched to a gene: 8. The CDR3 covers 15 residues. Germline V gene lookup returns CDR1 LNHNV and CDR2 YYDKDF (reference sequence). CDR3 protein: CATSILGQDANIQYF. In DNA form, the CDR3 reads TGTGCCACCAGCATCCTGGGACAGGATGCAAACATTCAGTACTTC.

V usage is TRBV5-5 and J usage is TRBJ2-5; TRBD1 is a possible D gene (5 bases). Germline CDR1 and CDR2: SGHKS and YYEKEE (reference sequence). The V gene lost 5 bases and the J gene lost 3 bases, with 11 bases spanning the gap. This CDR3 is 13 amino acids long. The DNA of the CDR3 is TGTGCCAGCAGTTGGACAAGAAAAGAGACCCAGTACTTC. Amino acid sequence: CASSWTRKETQYF.

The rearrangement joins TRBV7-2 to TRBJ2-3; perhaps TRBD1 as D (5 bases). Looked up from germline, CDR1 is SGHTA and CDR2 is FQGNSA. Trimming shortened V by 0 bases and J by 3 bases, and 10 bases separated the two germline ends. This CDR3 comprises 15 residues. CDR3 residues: CASSLAWGSTDTQYF. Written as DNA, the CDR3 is TGTGCCAGCAGCTTAGCATGGGGCAGTACAGATACGCAGTATTTT.

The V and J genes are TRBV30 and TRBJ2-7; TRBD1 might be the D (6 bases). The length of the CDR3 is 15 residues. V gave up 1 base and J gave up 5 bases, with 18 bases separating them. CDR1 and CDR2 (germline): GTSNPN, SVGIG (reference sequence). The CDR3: CAWSADHRVRNEQYF. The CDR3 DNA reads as TGTGCCTGGAGTGCTGACCACAGGGTAAGGAACGAGCAGTACTTC.

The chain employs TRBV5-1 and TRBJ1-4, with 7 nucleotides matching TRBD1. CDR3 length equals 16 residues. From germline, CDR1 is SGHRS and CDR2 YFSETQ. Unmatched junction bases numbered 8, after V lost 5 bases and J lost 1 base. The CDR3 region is CASRRQGELTNEKLFF. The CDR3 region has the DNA TGCGCCAGCAGAAGACAGGGAGAGTTAACTAATGAAAAACTGTTTTTT.

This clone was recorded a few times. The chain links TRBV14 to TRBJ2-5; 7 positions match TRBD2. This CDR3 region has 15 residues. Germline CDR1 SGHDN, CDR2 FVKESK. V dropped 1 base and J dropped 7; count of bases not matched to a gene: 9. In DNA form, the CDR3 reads TGTGCCAGCAGCCAAGTAATGGCGGGAGTTGGGACCCAGTACTTC. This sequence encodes CASSQVMAGVGTQYF.

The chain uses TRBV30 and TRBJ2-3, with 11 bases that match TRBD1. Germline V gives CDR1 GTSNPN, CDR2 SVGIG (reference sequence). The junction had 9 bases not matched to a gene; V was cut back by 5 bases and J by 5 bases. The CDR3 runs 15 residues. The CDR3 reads CAWGKGDRGGDTQYF. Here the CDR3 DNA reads TGTGCCTGGGGTAAAGGGGACAGGGGGGGAGATACGCAGTATTTT.

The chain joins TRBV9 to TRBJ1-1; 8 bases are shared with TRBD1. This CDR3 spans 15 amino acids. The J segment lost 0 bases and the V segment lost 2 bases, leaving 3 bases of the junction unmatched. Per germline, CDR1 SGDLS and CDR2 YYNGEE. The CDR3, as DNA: TGTGCCAGCAGCGTGGGGACAGGCTTGAACACTGAAGCTTTCTTT. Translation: CASSVGTGLNTEAFF.

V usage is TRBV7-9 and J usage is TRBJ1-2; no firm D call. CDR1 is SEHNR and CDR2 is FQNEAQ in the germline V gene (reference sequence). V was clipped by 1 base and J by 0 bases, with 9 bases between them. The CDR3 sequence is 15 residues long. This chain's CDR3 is CASSLGPQPNYGYTF. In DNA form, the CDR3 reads TGTGCCAGCAGCTTAGGGCCACAACCTAACTATGGCTACACCTTC.

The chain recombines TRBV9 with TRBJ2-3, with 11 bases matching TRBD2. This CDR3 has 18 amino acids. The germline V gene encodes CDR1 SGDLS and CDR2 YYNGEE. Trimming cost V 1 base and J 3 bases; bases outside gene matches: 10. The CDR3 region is CASSVKTSGDMGTDTQYF. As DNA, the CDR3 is TGTGCCAGCAGCGTAAAGACTAGCGGGGACATGGGGACAGATACGCAGTATTTT.